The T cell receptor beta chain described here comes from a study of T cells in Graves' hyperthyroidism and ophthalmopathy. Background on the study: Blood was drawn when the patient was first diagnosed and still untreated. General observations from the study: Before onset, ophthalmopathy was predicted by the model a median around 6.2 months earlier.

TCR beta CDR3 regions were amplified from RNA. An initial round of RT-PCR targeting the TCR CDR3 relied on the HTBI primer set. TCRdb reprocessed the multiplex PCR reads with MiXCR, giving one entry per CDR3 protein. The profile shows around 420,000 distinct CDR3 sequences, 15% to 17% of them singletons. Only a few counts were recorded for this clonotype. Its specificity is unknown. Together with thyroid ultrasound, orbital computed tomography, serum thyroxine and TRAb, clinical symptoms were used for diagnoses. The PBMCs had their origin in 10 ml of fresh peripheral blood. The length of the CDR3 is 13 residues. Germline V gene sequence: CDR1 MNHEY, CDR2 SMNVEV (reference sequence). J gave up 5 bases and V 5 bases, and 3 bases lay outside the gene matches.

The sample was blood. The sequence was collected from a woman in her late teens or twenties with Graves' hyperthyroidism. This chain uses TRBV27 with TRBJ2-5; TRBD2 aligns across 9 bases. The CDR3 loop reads CASSALAGETQYF. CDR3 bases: TGTGCCAGCAGTGCACTAGCGGGTGAGACCCAGTACTTC.